The 21 T cell receptor beta chains reported below all come from one sample, sequenced in a study of T cell responses to AZD1222 COVID-19 vaccine. The method was immunoSEQ multiplex PCR; TCRdb's version includes in-frame clones alone and lacks a portion of them. The sample lists about 140,000 clones; about four fifths were seen once. The sequences come from peripheral blood, collected on day 0 of AZD1222 vaccination. The receptors originated from an adult in good health.

This chain links TRBV30 with TRBJ1-6, with TRBD1 matching over 7 bases. Looked up from germline, CDR1 is GTSNPN and CDR2 is SVGIG (reference sequence). Trimming at V came to 6 bases and at J to 5 bases, leaving 10 bases not matched to a gene. This CDR3 spans 15 amino acids. This CDR3 is CACTGDQPNNSPLHF. CDR3 DNA sequence: TGTGCCTGCACAGGGGACCAACCTAATAATTCACCCCTCCACTTT.

The V gene is TRBV5-6, the J gene TRBJ1-4; no firm D call. The CDR3 is 19 amino acids. The V gene lost 3 bases and the J gene lost 2 bases, with 23 bases spanning the gap. CDR1 SGHDT and CDR2 YYEEEE come from the germline V gene. This CDR3 is CASSSINSAEPGTNEKLFF. In DNA, the CDR3 is TGTGCCAGCAGCTCCATCAATTCGGCAGAGCCGGGGACTAATGAAAAACTGTTTTTT.

This chain links TRBV11-2 with TRBJ2-2; unclear D gene. This CDR3 spans 15 amino acids. Trimming left V 1 base short and J 2 bases short, with 8 bases between. Germline V gene lookup returns CDR1 SGHAT and CDR2 FQNNGV. In DNA, the CDR3 is TGTGCCAGCAGCTTAGGGCAGTTCAACACCGGGGAGCTGTTTTTT. Translating gives CASSLGQFNTGELFF.

The CDR3 spells CASSPTGSGNTIYF. CDR3 DNA: TGTGCCAGCAGCCCGACAGGGTCTGGAAACACCATATATTTT. V usage is TRBV3-1 (or the pseudogene TRBV3-2) and J usage is TRBJ1-3, with 7 nucleotides matching TRBD1. CDR1 is LGHDT and CDR2 is YNNKEL in the germline V gene (reference sequence). Trimming removed 4 bases from V and 1 base from J; junction bases left unmatched: 1. The CDR3 length is 14 residues.

The V gene is TRBV7-9, the J gene TRBJ1-2; 7 bases align to TRBD1. The CDR3 has 14 amino acids. Germline CDR1 is SEHNR and CDR2 is FQNEAQ (reference sequence). With V trimmed by 5 bases and J by 1 base, 4 bases remained unmatched. The CDR3 protein is CASSPGTVNYGYTF. Written as DNA, the CDR3 is TGTGCCAGCAGCCCCGGGACAGTTAACTATGGCTACACCTTC.

The CDR3 sequence: CASSQGGPDKPRDEQFF. The DNA of the CDR3 is TGTGCCAGCAGCCAAGGTGGGCCAGACAAACCTAGGGATGAGCAGTTCTTC. This rearrangement joins TRBV7-2 to TRBJ2-1; D uncertain. CDR1 SGHTA and CDR2 FQGNSA come from the germline V gene. The CDR3 is 17 amino acids. V lost 5 bases, J lost 8 bases, and 25 bases lay in between.

The chain combines TRBV15 with TRBJ1-2, with 8 bases that match TRBD1. CDR1 is LNHNV, CDR2 YYDKDF, per germline (reference sequence). V was pared by 0 bases and J by 0 bases, with 6 bases of the junction left unmatched. The CDR3 runs 17 residues. This CDR3 is CATSRDEDRVANYGYTF. The CDR3 DNA reads TGTGCCACCAGCAGAGATGAGGACAGGGTTGCTAACTATGGCTACACCTTC.

The rearrangement links TRBV12-5 to TRBJ1-1; D might be TRBD1 (5 bases). Trimming left V 3 bases short and J 5 bases short, with 16 bases between. Per the germline V gene, CDR1 is LGHNT and CDR2 is FRNRAP. This CDR3 is built from 15 residues. The CDR3 region is CASGFQDTRTTEAFF. The CDR3 region has the DNA TGTGCTAGTGGTTTCCAGGACACTCGAACGACTGAAGCTTTCTTT.

The chain recombines TRBV6-5 with TRBJ1-6; no firm D call. In germline, CDR1 is MNHEY, CDR2 SVGAGI. The V end was cut by 6 bases, the J end by 10 bases, with 19 bases between. This CDR3 comprises 15 residues. The CDR3 nucleotides read TGTGCCAGCAGGAAGGACGCCTCAGGTTGGTCACCCCTCCACTTT. This translates into CASRKDASGWSPLHF.

The chain links TRBV10-3 to TRBJ1-5; D is perhaps TRBD1 (6 bases). The germline CDR1 and CDR2 sequences are ENHRY and SYGVKD. V was shortened by 3 bases and J by 9 bases, with 15 bases between the two germline ends. The CDR3 contains 14 residues. CDR3 region: CAISEADSLGPQHF. CDR3 bases: TGTGCCATCAGTGAAGCGGACAGTCTTGGGCCCCAGCATTTT.

DNA of the CDR3: TGTGCCAGCAGCATTACATACAGAGACAATGAGCAGTTCTTC. Its protein is CASSITYRDNEQFF. This sequence joins TRBV7-3 and TRBJ2-1; no clear D. Germline V CDR1 and CDR2: SGHTA, FQGTGA. Deletions cut 5 bases from V and 5 bases from J, with 13 bases between. This CDR3 contains 14 residues.

This clone was detected a few times. The chain employs TRBV14 and TRBJ1-1, with D possibly being TRBD1 (6 bases). Trimming removed 4 bases at V and 10 bases at J, with 22 bases between. The CDR3 runs 15 residues. Looked up from germline, CDR1 is SGHDN and CDR2 is FVKESK. CDR3 DNA sequence: TGTGCCAGCAGCCCTCTGCAGGGGTCCCTTTTCGGAGCTTTCTTT. Amino acids: CASSPLQGSLFGAFF.

V usage is TRBV28 and J usage is TRBJ1-6; 7 bases match TRBD1. The J segment lost 3 bases and the V segment lost 4 bases, leaving 9 bases of the junction unmatched. CDR1 MDHEN and CDR2 SYDVKM come from the germline V gene. This CDR3 has 17 residues. CDR3 sequence reads: CASSSPGQMIYNSPLHF. CDR3 DNA: TGTGCCAGCAGTTCCCCGGGACAGATGATCTATAATTCACCCCTCCACTTT.

This clone has only a few counts. This sequence joins TRBV7-9 and TRBJ1-2; TRBD1 matches at 7 bases. There are 16 residues in the CDR3. Germline CDR1 and CDR2: SEHNR and FQNEAQ (reference sequence). J gave up 4 bases and V 5 bases, and 13 bases lay outside the gene matches. The chain's CDR3 is CASSDLPLEGAYGYTF. CDR3 in DNA: TGTGCCAGCAGCGATCTGCCCTTGGAGGGGGCCTATGGCTACACCTTC.

CDR3 protein: CASSEGGTGGKAFF. The CDR3 DNA reads TGTGCCAGCAGCGAGGGTGGAACAGGGGGCAAAGCTTTCTTT. The genes are TRBV9 and TRBJ1-1, with TRBD1 identical over 9 bases. Germline V gene sequence: CDR1 SGDLS, CDR2 YYNGEE. Trimming removed 3 bases from V and 9 bases from J; junction bases left unmatched: 9. The CDR3 sequence is 14 residues long.

In nucleotides, the CDR3 is TGTGCCAGCATAGGCGGAGTAGTGAATTCACCCCTCCACTTT. It translates to CASIGGVVNSPLHF. This chain joins TRBV28 and TRBJ1-6, with D hard to call. The CDR3 totals 14 residues. Per the germline V gene, CDR1 is MDHEN and CDR2 is SYDVKM. V gave up 7 bases and J gave up 7 bases, with 14 bases separating them.

This clone has a handful of counts. The J gene is TRBJ1-2, the V gene TRBV18; 9 nucleotides line up with TRBD1. The CDR3 sequence is 14 residues long. Germline CDR1 and CDR2: KGHSH and LQKENI. J lost 3 bases, V lost 2 bases, and 1 base had no gene match. CDR3 residues: CASSPGQGYYGYTF. Written as DNA, the CDR3 is TGTGCCAGCTCACCAGGACAGGGGTACTATGGCTACACCTTC.

V usage is TRBV28 and J usage is TRBJ1-5; D is perhaps TRBD1 (6 bases). Trimming pared 3 bases from V and 1 base from J, leaving 10 bases between. Germline loops: CDR1 MDHEN, CDR2 SYDVKM. The CDR3 is 15 residues long. DNA of the CDR3: TGTGCCAGCAGTTTCCCAGGGGTGAGCAATCAGCCCCAGCATTTT. It is translated as CASSFPGVSNQPQHF. Combining the CDR3 with reference TRBV28 and TRBJ1-5 gives the whole variable domain DVKVTQSSRYLVKRTGEKVFLECVQDMDHENMFWYRQDPGLGLRLIYFSYDVKMKEKGDIPEGYSVSREKKERFSLILESASTNQTSMYLCASSFPGVSNQPQHFGDGTRLSIL.

The genes are TRBV28 and TRBJ1-1; possibly TRBD1 for D (6 bases). CDR3 length: 12 amino acids. V lost 5 bases to trimming and J lost 8 bases, with 12 bases between them. Germline CDR1 is MDHEN and CDR2 is SYDVKM. CDR3 coding DNA: TGTGCCAGCAGTCAACGGACAGAGGAAGCTTTCTTT. This encodes CASSQRTEEAFF.

The rearrangement links TRBV19 to TRBJ1-6; D remains ambiguous. Germline-derived CDR1 and CDR2 are LNHDA and SQIVND (reference sequence). The CDR3 runs to 16 residues. V was cut by 9 bases and J by 0 bases, with 15 bases left in between. The DNA for the CDR3 is TGTGCCAGCCGAGGGATGGATTTCTCCTATAATTCACCCCTCCACTTT. Translated, it gives CASRGMDFSYNSPLHF.

This clone was found once. The chain links TRBV11-1 to TRBJ2-5; D tentatively fits TRBD1 or TRBD2 (5 bases each). V lost 1 base, J lost 1 base, and 13 bases lay in between. This CDR3 comprises 16 residues. CDR1 and CDR2 from the germline V gene are SGHAT and FQDESV (reference sequence). CDR3 bases: TGTGCCAGCAGCTTAGAGAGGGGACCAACCCAAGAGACCCAGTACTTC. Its translation: CASSLERGPTQETQYF.